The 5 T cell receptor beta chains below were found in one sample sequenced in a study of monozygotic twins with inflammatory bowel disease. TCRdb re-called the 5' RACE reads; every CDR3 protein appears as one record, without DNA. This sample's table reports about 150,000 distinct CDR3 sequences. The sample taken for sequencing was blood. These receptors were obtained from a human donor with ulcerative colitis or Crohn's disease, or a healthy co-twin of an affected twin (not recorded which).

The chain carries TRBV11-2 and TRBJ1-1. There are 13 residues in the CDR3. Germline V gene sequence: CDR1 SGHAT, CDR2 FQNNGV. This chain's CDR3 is CASSLDFRTEAFF.

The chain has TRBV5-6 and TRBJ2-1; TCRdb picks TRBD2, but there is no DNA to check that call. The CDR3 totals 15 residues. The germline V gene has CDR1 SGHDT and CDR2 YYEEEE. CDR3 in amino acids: CASSFGLAGNPEQFF.

CDR3 protein: CASGIRDEQYF. The gene calls are TRBV19 and TRBJ2-7. This CDR3 has 11 amino acids. Germline-derived CDR1 and CDR2 are LNHDA and SQIVND (reference sequence).

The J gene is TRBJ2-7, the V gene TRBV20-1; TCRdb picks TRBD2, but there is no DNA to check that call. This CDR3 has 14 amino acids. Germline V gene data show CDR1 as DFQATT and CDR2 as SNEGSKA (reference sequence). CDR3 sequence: CSPLPDFSGHEQYF.

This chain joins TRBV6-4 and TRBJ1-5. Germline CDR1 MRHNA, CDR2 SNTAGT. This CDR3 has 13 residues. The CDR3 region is CASSVSMEQPQHF.